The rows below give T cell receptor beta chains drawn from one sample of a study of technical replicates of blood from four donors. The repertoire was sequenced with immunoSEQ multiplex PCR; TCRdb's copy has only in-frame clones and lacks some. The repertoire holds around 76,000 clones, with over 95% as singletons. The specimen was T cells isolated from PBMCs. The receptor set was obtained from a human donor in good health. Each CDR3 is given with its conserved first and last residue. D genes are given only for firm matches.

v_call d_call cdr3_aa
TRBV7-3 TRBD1 CASSLGTGVGYTF
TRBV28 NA CASSLLRGYTDTQYF
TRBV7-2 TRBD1 CASSLGRDREAFF
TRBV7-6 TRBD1 CASSSRQGAETYEQYF
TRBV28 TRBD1 CASSLTGTGVDNYGYTF
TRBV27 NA CASSLAGTPAPKKLFF
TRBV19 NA CASSKERGPAFF
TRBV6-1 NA CASSEAGGVQPQHF
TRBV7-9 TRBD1 CASSFTPGQSSYEQYF
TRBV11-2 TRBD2 CASSLGLASGSSYNEQFF
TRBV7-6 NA CASSLATREKLFF
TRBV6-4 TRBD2 CASSEGRAGELFF
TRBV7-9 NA CASSLQETQYF
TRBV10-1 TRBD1 CASSNTGQGYTEAFF
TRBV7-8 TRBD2 CASTGGLAGNINEQFF
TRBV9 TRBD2 CASSRLAGYSYNEQFF
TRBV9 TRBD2 CASTAGESSYNEQFF
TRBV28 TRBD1 CASSQGGTGFEKLFF
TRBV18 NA CASQQDVNTEAFF
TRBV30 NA CAWKLAGKTQYF
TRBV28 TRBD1 CASSRTGVISEQYF
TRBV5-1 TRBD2 CASGALLAGNTGELFF
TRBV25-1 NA CASRPSGVKDTEAFF
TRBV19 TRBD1 CASRDRGANTEAFF
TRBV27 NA CASSFSWSSYEQYF
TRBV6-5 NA CASSYGPYEQYF
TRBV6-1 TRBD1 CASSGWDRGNEQYF
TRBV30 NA CASSAGANAGYTF
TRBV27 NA CASSFHGEEKLFF
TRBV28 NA CASSTEYYEQYF
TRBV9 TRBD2 CASSVSGRDSTDTQYF
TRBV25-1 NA CASSFSLSSGANVLTF
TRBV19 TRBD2 CASSMLAGGSIDNF
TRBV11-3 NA CASRAPTQGYEQYF
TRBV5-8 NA CASSLFRERDTEAFF
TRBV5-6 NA CASSLGMRRGLYYEQYF
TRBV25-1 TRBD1 CASQQDGTGEKFF
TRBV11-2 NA CASSPRAGPTDTQYF
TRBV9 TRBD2 CASSVQSGSADTQYF
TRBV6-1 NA CASSEAGEPYYGYTF
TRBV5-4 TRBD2 CASRGLADATDTQYF